This T cell receptor (beta chain) was sequenced in a study of T cells after yellow fever vaccination. The V and J ends lost 4 bases and 9 bases, in that order; junction bases with no gene match: 5. The V gene's germline CDR1 is SGHRS and CDR2 YFSETQ. The CDR3 contains 14 residues. MiXCR, applied by TCRdb to the 5' RACE reads, yields one record per CDR3 protein. The sample lists 320,000 or so distinct CDR3 sequences, around 8.1% occurring once. This clonotype showed up just a few times. This TCR came from a man aged 18 to 35 who received the YFV17D yellow fever vaccine. J is TRBJ1-6 and V is TRBV5-1; 9 bases align to TRBD1. The source was PBMCs, collected about 49 days after the first yellow fever vaccination. CDR3 loop: CASSAGTGFSPLHF. The CDR3, as DNA: TGCGCCAGCAGCGCCGGGACAGGGTTTTCACCCCTCCACTTT.